These 21 T cell receptor beta chains came from one sample sequenced in a study of CD8 T cells in Susac syndrome (dated by TCRdb to about 2019). Library construction relied on the immunoSEQ multiplex PCR assay. RNA was extracted with the RNeasy kit and roughly 0.45 to 1 ug was reverse transcribed using random hexamers. The public reads were reprocessed in TCRdb via fastp at Q25 and MiXCR, keeping in-frame beta chains. Here each entry gathers all rows of one CDR3 protein and keeps the most common genes and DNA. The sample table contains over 350,000 distinct CDR3 sequences; only one count was recorded for more than 80% of them. Clones ranked in the top ten supply 0.09% to 0.15% of the sample. The material sequenced was CD8+ T cells from PBMCs. The receptor set was obtained from a human donor with multiple sclerosis.

The rearrangement joins TRBV10-3 to TRBJ2-7; TRBD2 matches 10 bases. Germline CDR1 is ENHRY and CDR2 is SYGVKD. V shed 6 bases, J shed 0 bases, and the junction held 5 bases outside the gene matches. The CDR3 sequence is 15 residues long. CDR3 amino acids: CAISSTSGASYEQYF. The DNA for the CDR3 is TGTGCCATCAGCAGCACTAGCGGGGCCTCCTACGAGCAGTACTTC.

The chain employs TRBV7-7 and TRBJ1-1; a possible D gene is TRBD1 (6 bases). The CDR3 runs to 15 residues. CDR1 is SSHAT and CDR2 is FNYEAQ in the germline V gene (reference sequence). Deletions cut 5 bases from V and 6 bases from J, with 19 bases between. DNA of the CDR3: TGTGCCAGCAGCAATTCTGGAGGGGGGGGCCCTGAAGCTTTCTTT. Amino acid sequence: CASSNSGGGGPEAFF.

This rearrangement joins TRBV27 to TRBJ1-1; no clear D. Germline V gives CDR1 MNHEY, CDR2 SMNVEV (reference sequence). Trimming removed 6 bases from V and 1 base from J, with 12 bases in between. CDR3 length equals 14 residues. CDR3 nucleotides: TGTGCCAGCAGGTTTTACAGCAAGAACACTGAAGCTTTCTTT. Protein sequence: CASRFYSKNTEAFF.

The sample holds a few counts of this clonotype. CDR3 sequence (DNA): TGCAGTGCTAGACCCCGACTAGCGCGAGGGGGAGATACGCAGTATTTT. Translating it yields CSARPRLARGGDTQYF. This chain uses TRBV20-1 with TRBJ2-3; 8 bases match TRBD2. Germline trimming cut 2 bases from V and 5 bases from J; bases unmatched to any gene: 12. CDR1 DFQATT and CDR2 SNEGSKA come from the germline V gene (reference sequence). The CDR3 extends over 16 amino acids.

This clonotype was seen a handful of times. The V and J genes are TRBV7-9 and TRBJ1-2; D is uncertain. Deletions cut 0 bases from V and 4 bases from J, with 12 bases between. The CDR3 is 15 amino acids. Germline-derived CDR1 and CDR2 are SEHNR and FQNEAQ (reference sequence). CDR3 loop: CASSLAGGVTYGYTF. CDR3 in DNA: TGTGCCAGCAGCTTAGCGGGCGGAGTGACCTATGGCTACACCTTC.

The V and J genes are TRBV20-1 and TRBJ2-7; 11 bases match TRBD2. Germline CDR1 and CDR2: DFQATT and SNEGSKA (reference sequence). The V segment lost 0 bases and the J segment 1 base; nucleotides outside the gene matches: 2. The length of the CDR3 is 15 residues. CDR3 loop: CSARELAGVSYEQYF. Here the CDR3 DNA reads TGCAGTGCTAGAGAACTAGCGGGGGTGTCCTACGAGCAGTACTTC.

This clonotype was seen once. The chain recombines TRBV30 with TRBJ1-2; D is unclear. V was pared by 8 bases and J by 5 bases, with 21 bases between. Germline CDR1 reads GTSNPN; CDR2 reads SVGIG (reference sequence). The CDR3 has 14 amino acids. This CDR3 reads CALESEVAGYGYTF. As DNA, the CDR3 is TGTGCCCTGGAGTCAGAGGTTGCTGGGTATGGCTACACCTTC.

The V and J genes are TRBV27 and TRBJ2-2; D is unclear. The CDR3 length is 13 residues. Germline V gene sequence: CDR1 MNHEY, CDR2 SMNVEV (reference sequence). V gave up 3 bases and J gave up 5 bases, with 7 bases separating them. The CDR3 nucleotides read TGTGCCAGCAGTTTTGGAATGACCGGGGAGCTGTTTTTT. Its translation: CASSFGMTGELFF.

Regarding this clonotype: Since the CDR3 does not end with the conserved phenylalanine or tryptophan, this likely comes from a read error. The J gene is TRBJ2-7, the V gene TRBV27; 14 positions match TRBD2. Germline CDR1 reads MNHEY; CDR2 reads SMNVEV (reference sequence). Trimming took 5 bases from V and 7 from J; bases not matched to a gene: 4. The CDR3 covers 14 residues. CDR3 DNA sequence: TGTGCCAGCAGTACGGGACTAGCGGGAGTTGAGCAGTACCTC. Its protein is CASSTGLAGVEQYL.

The chain links TRBV12-3 or TRBV12-4 to TRBJ2-2, with 10 bases matching TRBD1. This CDR3 is built from 14 residues. V lost 6 bases, J lost 4 bases, and 2 bases stayed unmatched. The CDR3 spells CASRRTGGTGELFF. Here the CDR3 DNA reads TGTGCCAGCAGGCGGACAGGGGGCACCGGGGAGCTGTTTTTT.

The chain links TRBV4-1 to TRBJ1-5, with D unclear. This CDR3 contains 17 residues. Between the trimmed V and J ends, which lost 0 bases and 2 bases, there was a span of 14 bases. CDR1 is MGHRA, CDR2 YSYEKL, per germline. CDR3 DNA sequence: TGCGCCAGCAGCCAAGATGGACTTCGAAGTGGCAATCAGCCCCAGCATTTT. Protein product: CASSQDGLRSGNQPQHF.

The rearrangement uses TRBV24-1 and TRBJ1-2; D possibly corresponds to TRBD1 (5 bases). The CDR3 runs 21 residues. Germline V gene sequence: CDR1 KGHDR, CDR2 SFDVKD. The germline V and J ends were trimmed by 7 bases and 0 bases, with 32 bases remaining between them. CDR3 DNA: TGTGCCACCAGACGGCCTAACGGTTCCTATTCCCCCGGGGGGTCTAACTATGGCTACACCTTC. This sequence encodes CATRRPNGSYSPGGSNYGYTF.

The chain couples TRBV12-3 or TRBV12-4 to TRBJ2-1, with 9 bases lining up with TRBD2. V shed 6 bases, J shed 4 bases, and the junction held 7 bases outside the gene matches. This CDR3 has 15 residues. The CDR3 sequence: CASRDSGGTYNEQFF. In DNA, the CDR3 is TGTGCCAGCAGGGATAGCGGGGGCACATACAATGAGCAGTTCTTC.

V usage is TRBV19 and J usage is TRBJ1-2; D ambiguous. V lost 5 bases and J 3 bases, leaving 13 bases between the germline ends. In germline, CDR1 is LNHDA, CDR2 SQIVND (reference sequence). This CDR3 region has 14 residues. The CDR3 DNA reads TGTGCCAGTAGTCTCGACGGACTCTACTATGGCTACACCTTC. Its protein product is CASSLDGLYYGYTF.

The gene calls are TRBV4-1 and TRBJ2-1; TRBD1 is a possible D gene (6 bases). CDR1 MGHRA and CDR2 YSYEKL come from the germline V gene. The ends were cut back, 0 bases at V and 7 bases at J, with 10 bases in the middle. The CDR3 totals 14 residues. The CDR3 nucleotides read TGCGCCAGCAGCCAAGAAAGGGGGTTGAATGAGCAGTTCTTC. This translates into CASSQERGLNEQFF.

This chain uses TRBV2 with TRBJ2-7; 9 nucleotides line up with TRBD1. The CDR3 runs to 15 residues. Germline V gene lookup returns CDR1 SNHLY and CDR2 FYNNEI. The CDR3 nucleotides are TGTGCTTACCTGGGACAGGGCATTGACGGCTACGAGCAGTACTTC. This sequence encodes CAYLGQGIDGYEQYF.

V gene TRBV7-6 combines with J gene TRBJ2-3; 8 bases map to TRBD2. The germline V gene encodes CDR1 SGHVS and CDR2 FNYEAQ. J lost 3 bases, V lost 1 base, and 9 bases had no gene match. The length of the CDR3 is 17 residues. Written as DNA, the CDR3 is TGTGCCAGCAGCTTAGTTCCGGGGGGGCCTGGAACAGATACGCAGTATTTT. This gives the protein CASSLVPGGPGTDTQYF.

The chain carries TRBV5-1 and TRBJ2-5, with 9 nucleotides matching TRBD2. After removal of 0 bases from V and 5 bases from J, the junction contained 8 bases not matched to a gene. The CDR3 runs to 16 residues. From germline, CDR1 is SGHRS and CDR2 YFSETQ. The CDR3 here is CASSLGAGGYLETQYF. The DNA of the CDR3 is TGCGCCAGCAGCTTGGGAGCGGGAGGTTATCTGGAGACCCAGTACTTC.

There are a few counts of this clonotype. The chain couples TRBV6-1 to TRBJ1-4; the match to TRBD1 covers 9 bases. The CDR3 extends over 14 amino acids. After removal of 6 bases from V and 8 bases from J, the junction contained 7 bases not matched to a gene. Germline lookup yields CDR1 MNHNS and CDR2 SASEGT. The CDR3 spells CASSATGGREKLFF. CDR3 nucleotide sequence: TGTGCCAGCAGCGCCACAGGGGGCAGAGAAAAACTGTTTTTT.

This sequence joins TRBV3-1 and TRBJ1-1; D is uncertain. The CDR3 covers 15 residues. Trimming took off 2 bases at V and 4 bases at J, with 14 bases between the two ends. The germline gives CDR1 LGHDT, CDR2 YNNKEL (reference sequence). DNA of the CDR3: TGTGCCAGCAGCCAACCCCGCCGGGAGATCACTGAAGCTTTCTTT. Amino acid sequence: CASSQPRREITEAFF.

The V gene is TRBV6-6, the J gene TRBJ2-7; 7 positions match TRBD1. The CDR3 length is 15 residues. V lost 4 bases and J lost 2; bases outside the gene matches: 8. Germline V lookup: CDR1 MNHNY, CDR2 SVGAGI (reference sequence). CDR3 amino acids: CASSLSTGTAYEQYF. The CDR3, as DNA: TGTGCCAGCAGTTTATCTACCGGGACAGCCTACGAGCAGTACTTC.